Described below is a single T cell receptor (beta chain) sequence and its context. This sample is part of a study of cytomegalovirus exposure and HLA in healthy donors. Germline CDR1 reads MNHNS; CDR2 reads SASEGT. The CDR3 totals 14 residues. The ends lost 4 bases at V and 4 bases at J; junction bases unmatched: 5. Sequenced by immunoSEQ multiplex PCR; TCRdb stores in-frame clones only, minus some. The profile shows about 160,000 clones, 85% to 90% of them singletons. This receptor was obtained from a young man in good health and CMV-seropositive. The chain recombines TRBV6-1 with TRBJ2-7, with 9 bases fitting TRBD2. Sequenced sample: PBMCs. CDR3: CASSVASGTYEQYF. CDR3 coding DNA: TGTGCCAGCAGTGTGGCTAGCGGGACGTACGAGCAGTACTTC.